Each of the 23 T cell receptor beta chains below was sequenced from the same sample in a study of siplizumab effects on memory and regulatory T cells. The protocol was immunoSEQ multiplex PCR, while the TCRdb copy is restricted to in-frame clones and leaves out a portion. The data contain roughly 120,000 clones, around 92% of them singletons. Sequenced sample: Tregs sorted from blood. The receptors were sampled from a human donor in good health.

This chain uses TRBV4-1 with TRBJ1-2; 10 bases map to TRBD1. CDR3 size: 17 residues. The V segment lost 0 bases and the J segment 4 bases; nucleotides outside the gene matches: 8. CDR1 is MGHRA and CDR2 is YSYEKL in the germline V gene. As DNA, the CDR3 is TGCGCCAGCAGCCAAGAATTGACAGGGGGCAGTGTCTATGGCTACACCTTC. It is translated as CASSQELTGGSVYGYTF.

The chain employs TRBV6-5 and TRBJ1-4; D gene uncertain. CDR3 size: 14 residues. Trimming stripped 6 bases from V and 5 bases from J, with 13 bases between. Per germline, CDR1 MNHEY and CDR2 SVGAGI. CDR3 residues: CASRHPSPNEKLFF. CDR3 DNA: TGTGCCAGCAGACATCCCTCACCGAATGAAAAACTGTTTTTT.

The chain is built from TRBV25-1 and TRBJ1-1; the D gene is possibly TRBD1 (5 bases). Germline V gives CDR1 MGHDK, CDR2 SYGVNS. This CDR3 is built from 14 residues. Trimming cost V 4 bases and J 0 bases, with 9 bases left between them. The CDR3 DNA reads TGTGCCAGCAGTGTACGGGGCGTGAACACTGAAGCTTTCTTT. Encoded protein: CASSVRGVNTEAFF.

V gene TRBV19 combines with J gene TRBJ2-3, with 9 bases lining up with TRBD2. CDR1 and CDR2 from the germline V gene are LNHDA and SQIVND (reference sequence). Germline trimming cut 1 base from V and 3 bases from J; bases unmatched to any gene: 2. The CDR3 sequence is 15 residues long. The CDR3 bases are TGTGCCAGTAGTATAGGGGGACTAGCAACAGATACGCAGTATTTT. Encoded protein: CASSIGGLATDTQYF.

The chain uses TRBV18 and TRBJ2-2; D may match TRBD1 or TRBD2 (5 bases each). Germline CDR1 is KGHSH and CDR2 is LQKENI. Trimming shortened V by 1 base and J by 5 bases, and 17 bases separated the two germline ends. This CDR3 has 17 residues. The CDR3 nucleotides read TGTGCCAGCTCACCACTGGGGCGACTAATAAGTACCGGGGAGCTGTTTTTT. Its protein is CASSPLGRLISTGELFF.

This rearrangement joins TRBV5-1 to TRBJ2-5; TRBD2 agrees at 12 bases. V lost 7 bases, J lost 2 bases, and 9 bases stayed unmatched. This CDR3 has 16 amino acids. CDR1 and CDR2 (germline): SGHRS, YFSETQ. This CDR3 is CASRLAGGREQETQYF. Written as DNA, the CDR3 is TGCGCCAGCCGGCTAGCGGGAGGGAGGGAACAAGAGACCCAGTACTTC.

J is TRBJ1-1 and V is TRBV5-1; D is ambiguous. Per germline, CDR1 SGHRS and CDR2 YFSETQ. Trimming stripped 0 bases from V and 0 bases from J, with 3 bases between. The CDR3 length is 13 residues. In DNA form, the CDR3 reads TGCGCCAGCAGCTTGGACATGAACACTGAAGCTTTCTTT. As protein: CASSLDMNTEAFF.

The chain employs TRBV19 and TRBJ1-2, with a tentative D call TRBD1 (6 bases). The V and J ends lost 6 bases and 4 bases respectively, with 9 bases between them. Per the germline V gene, CDR1 is LNHDA and CDR2 is SQIVND (reference sequence). CDR3 length: 12 residues. The CDR3 region is CASRTGVYGYTF. The CDR3 nucleotides are TGTGCCAGTAGGACAGGTGTCTATGGCTACACCTTC.

V usage is TRBV4-1 and J usage is TRBJ1-3; D is ambiguous. In germline, CDR1 is MGHRA, CDR2 YSYEKL. The CDR3 runs to 15 residues. V was trimmed by 4 bases and J by 1 base, leaving 11 bases between them. In DNA, the CDR3 is TGCGCCAGCAGCCTCCATTCGGGGTCTGGAAACACCATATATTTT. Translation: CASSLHSGSGNTIYF.

This clone was seen once. The chain recombines TRBV19 with TRBJ1-5; unclear D gene. Looked up from germline, CDR1 is LNHDA and CDR2 is SQIVND (reference sequence). This CDR3 comprises 13 residues. V was clipped by 3 bases and J by 2 bases, with 5 bases between them. The CDR3 sequence is CASSMAGNQPQHF. DNA of the CDR3: TGTGCCAGTAGTATGGCAGGCAATCAGCCCCAGCATTTT.

CDR3 in DNA: TGTGCCAGCAGCTTGGGGGGGCGCCCTTACTATGGCTACACCTTC. This codes for CASSLGGRPYYGYTF. The chain joins TRBV5-8 to TRBJ1-2; a possible D gene is TRBD1 (6 bases). The CDR3 is 15 amino acids. From germline, CDR1 is SGHTS and CDR2 YDEGEE. V was trimmed by 0 bases and J by 3 bases, leaving 12 bases between them.

The chain has TRBV30 and TRBJ1-2; TRBD1 agrees at 8 bases. V was clipped by 0 bases and J by 5 bases; unmatched bases: 11. CDR1 is GTSNPN, CDR2 SVGIG, per germline (reference sequence). The CDR3 consists of 16 residues. Written as DNA, the CDR3 is TGTGCCTGGAGTGTACTCCCCGGGACAGGAGATTATGGCTACACCTTC. Its translation is CAWSVLPGTGDYGYTF.

Only a few counts were recorded for this clone. The chain links TRBV5-1 to TRBJ2-3; D unresolved. The CDR3 is 11 amino acids. The V gene lost 5 bases and the J gene lost 5 bases, with 6 bases spanning the gap. Germline V CDR1 and CDR2: SGHRS, YFSETQ. Here the CDR3 reads CASRRGDTQYF. The CDR3 region has the DNA TGCGCCAGCAGACGCGGAGATACGCAGTATTTT.

This clone appeared once. This chain joins TRBV28 and TRBJ1-1; unclear D gene. The V end lost 11 bases, the J end lost 0 bases, and 10 bases lay between the germline ends. Germline V gene lookup returns CDR1 MDHEN and CDR2 SYDVKM. This CDR3 is built from 12 residues. CDR3 coding DNA: TGTGCCCATAGCGGAATGAACACTGAAGCTTTCTTT. It translates to CAHSGMNTEAFF.

The chain employs TRBV6-5 and TRBJ2-2; no firm D call. The CDR3 contains 12 residues. V was clipped by 2 bases and J by 5 bases, with 3 bases between them. In germline, CDR1 is MNHEY, CDR2 SVGAGI. CDR3 sequence (DNA): TGTGCCAGCAGTTACCGGACCGGGGAGCTGTTTTTT. Its translation is CASSYRTGELFF.

The chain recombines TRBV5-6 with TRBJ2-5; tentatively, D is TRBD1 (5 bases). This CDR3 contains 13 residues. The V and J ends lost 1 base and 4 bases respectively, with 8 bases between them. The V gene's germline CDR1 is SGHDT and CDR2 YYEEEE. CDR3 bases: TGTGCCAGCAGCTTGATTCAGGGAGAGACCCAGTACTTC. It specifies CASSLIQGETQYF. The full variable domain, in which reference TRBV5-6 and TRBJ2-5 provide the parts outside the CDR3, is DAGVTQSPTHLIKTRGQQVTLRCSPKSGHDTVSWYQQALGQGPQFIFQYYEEEERQRGNFPDRFSGHQFPNYSSELNVNALLLGDSALYLCASSLIQGETQYFGPGTRLLVL.

In nucleotides, the CDR3 is TGTGCCAGCAGCAACTCCCCCGGGACAGGGGGCCCCGAGCAGTACTTC. It specifies CASSNSPGTGGPEQYF. This chain links TRBV21-1 with TRBJ2-7; the DNA was not compared with TRBD1, the D call given in the table. TRBV21-1 is reported as a pseudogene. This CDR3 region has 16 residues.

This chain uses TRBV9 with TRBJ2-5; 11 bases map to TRBD2. The length of the CDR3 is 17 residues. With V trimmed by 1 base and J by 5 bases, 10 bases remained unmatched. Germline CDR1 is SGDLS and CDR2 is YYNGEE. The CDR3 sequence is CASSVSSGGHLEETQYF. The DNA for the CDR3 is TGTGCCAGCAGCGTATCTAGCGGGGGGCACCTCGAGGAGACCCAGTACTTC.

This sequence joins TRBV5-1 and TRBJ1-3, with D hard to call. This CDR3 comprises 16 residues. Germline-derived CDR1 and CDR2 are SGHRS and YFSETQ. Trimming removed 0 bases at V and 4 bases at J, with 14 bases between. Written as DNA, the CDR3 is TGCGCCAGCAGCTTGGCCGCGGTCACCCACGGAAACACCATATATTTT. Encoded protein: CASSLAAVTHGNTIYF.

V is TRBV10-3 and J is TRBJ2-2; no clear D. Trimming left V 10 bases short and J 3 bases short, with 12 bases between. This CDR3 has 13 amino acids. The germline V gene has CDR1 ENHRY and CDR2 SYGVKD. The DNA for the CDR3 is TGTGCCACAGAGGACGGATACACCGGGGAGCTGTTTTTT. Amino acids: CATEDGYTGELFF.

With regard to this clone: The same CDR3 is also encoded by other DNA sequences in this sample. The chain couples TRBV5-1 to TRBJ2-3, with D hard to call. This CDR3 has 15 residues. V was shortened by 0 bases and J by 0 bases, with 8 bases between the two germline ends. CDR1 and CDR2 from the germline V gene are SGHRS and YFSETQ. For the CDR3, the DNA is TGCGCCAGCAGCTTGGCTCTTAGTAGCACAGATACGCAGTATTTT. Its translation: CASSLALSSTDTQYF. The full variable domain, rest sourced from reference TRBV5-1 and TRBJ2-3, is KAGVTQTPRYLIKTRGQQVTLSCSPISGHRSVSWYQQTPGQGLQFLFEYFSETQRNKGNFPGRFSGRQFSNSRSEMNVSTLELGDSALYLCASSLALSSTDTQYFGPGTRLTVL.

The CDR3 DNA is TGCGCCAGCAGCTTGGCTAGCGGGGCCCACAATGAGCAGTTCTTC. Encoded protein: CASSLASGAHNEQFF. The J gene is TRBJ2-1, the V gene TRBV5-1; 9 nucleotides agree with TRBD2. Germline V gene lookup returns CDR1 SGHRS and CDR2 YFSETQ. The CDR3 runs 15 residues. After removal of 0 bases from V and 5 bases from J, the junction contained 3 bases not matched to a gene.

The chain carries TRBV18 and TRBJ2-5, with D unresolved. CDR1 is KGHSH and CDR2 is LQKENI in the germline V gene. The CDR3 runs 13 residues. V was pared by 6 bases and J by 2 bases, with 10 bases between. This CDR3 reads CASSLDPQETQYF. The DNA of the CDR3 is TGTGCCAGCTCCCTGGACCCACAAGAGACCCAGTACTTC. The full variable domain, with the rest looked up from reference TRBV18 and TRBJ2-5, is NAGVMQNPRHLVRRRGQEARLRCSPMKGHSHVYWYRQLPEEGLKFMVYLQKENIIDESGMPKERFSAEFPKEGPSILRIQQVVRGDSAAYFCASSLDPQETQYFGPGTRLLVL.